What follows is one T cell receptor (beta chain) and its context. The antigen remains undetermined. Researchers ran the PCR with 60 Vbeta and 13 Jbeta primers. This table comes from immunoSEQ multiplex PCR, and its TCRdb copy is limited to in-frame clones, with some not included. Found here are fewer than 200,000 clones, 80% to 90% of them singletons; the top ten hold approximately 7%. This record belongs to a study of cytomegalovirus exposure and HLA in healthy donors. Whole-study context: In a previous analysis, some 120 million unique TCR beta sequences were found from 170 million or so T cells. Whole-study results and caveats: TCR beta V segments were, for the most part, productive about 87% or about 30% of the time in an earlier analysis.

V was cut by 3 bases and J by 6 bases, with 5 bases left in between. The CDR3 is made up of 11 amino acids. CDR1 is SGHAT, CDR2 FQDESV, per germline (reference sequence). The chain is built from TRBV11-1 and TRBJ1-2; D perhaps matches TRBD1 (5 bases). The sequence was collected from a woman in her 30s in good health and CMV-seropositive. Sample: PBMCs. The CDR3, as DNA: TGTGCCAGCAGCTTCAGGGATGGCTACACCTTC. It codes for CASSFRDGYTF.